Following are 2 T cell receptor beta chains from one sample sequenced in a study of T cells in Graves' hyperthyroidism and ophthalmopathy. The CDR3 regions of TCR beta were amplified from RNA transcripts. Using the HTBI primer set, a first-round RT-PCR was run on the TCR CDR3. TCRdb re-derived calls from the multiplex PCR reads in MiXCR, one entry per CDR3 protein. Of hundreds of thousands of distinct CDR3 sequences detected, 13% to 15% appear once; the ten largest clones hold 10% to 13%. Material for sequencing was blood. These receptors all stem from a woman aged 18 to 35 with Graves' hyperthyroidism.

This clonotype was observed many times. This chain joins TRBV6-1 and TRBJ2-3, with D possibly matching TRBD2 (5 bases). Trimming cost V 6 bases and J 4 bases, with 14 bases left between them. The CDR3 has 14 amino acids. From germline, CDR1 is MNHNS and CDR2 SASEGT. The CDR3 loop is CASSVGLAADTQYF. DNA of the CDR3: TGTGCCAGCAGCGTCGGACTCGCGGCAGATACGCAGTATTTT.

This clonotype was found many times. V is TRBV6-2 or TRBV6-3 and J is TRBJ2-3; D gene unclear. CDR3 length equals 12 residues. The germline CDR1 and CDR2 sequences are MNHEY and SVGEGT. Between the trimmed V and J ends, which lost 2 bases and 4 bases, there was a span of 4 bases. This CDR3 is CASSYMADTQYF. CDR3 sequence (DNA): TGTGCCAGCAGTTACATGGCAGATACGCAGTATTTT.